This note documents a single T cell receptor beta chain sequence. Authors' methods: The authors estimated nucleated cell counts from reference gene primer amplification. The data were produced by immunoSEQ multiplex PCR, yet TCRdb's version contains in-frame clones alone and is incomplete. V, J and clone size were drawn from that table, and D and trimming were deduced from the DNA. The table records 75,000 to 85,000 clones, 70% to 90% of them present only once. This sample stems from a study of blood T cell repertoires in COVID-19. Study summary: Samples of COVID-19 (acute and convalescent) were obtained from the United States, Italy and Spain. PBMCs, B-cell-depleted T cells, or T cells provided the cDNA or gDNA that made up the material.

Enrolment of Seattle patients took place during active infection, and they were followed longitudinally. Trimming took 3 bases from V and 1 from J, leaving 7 bases between them. Germline CDR1 KGHSH, CDR2 LQKENI. This CDR3 has 14 amino acids. Sequences were obtained from peripheral blood. This clonotype was sampled from a man in his fifties or sixties with COVID-19, enrolled during active disease. The rearrangement links TRBV18 to TRBJ1-3; D gene unclear. The CDR3, as DNA: TGTGCCAGCTCACCTTCACGGTCTGGAAACACCATATATTTT. This gives the protein CASSPSRSGNTIYF.